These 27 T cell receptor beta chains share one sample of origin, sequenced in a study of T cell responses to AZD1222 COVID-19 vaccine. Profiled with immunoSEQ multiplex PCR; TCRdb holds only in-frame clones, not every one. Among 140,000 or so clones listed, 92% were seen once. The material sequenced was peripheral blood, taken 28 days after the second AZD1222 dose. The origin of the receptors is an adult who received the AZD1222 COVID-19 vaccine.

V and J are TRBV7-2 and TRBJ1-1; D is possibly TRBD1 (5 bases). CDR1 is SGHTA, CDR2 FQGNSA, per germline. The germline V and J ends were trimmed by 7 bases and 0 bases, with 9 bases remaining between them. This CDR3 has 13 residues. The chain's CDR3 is CASTRGLNTEAFF. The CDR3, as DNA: TGTGCCAGCACTCGGGGGTTGAACACTGAAGCTTTCTTT.

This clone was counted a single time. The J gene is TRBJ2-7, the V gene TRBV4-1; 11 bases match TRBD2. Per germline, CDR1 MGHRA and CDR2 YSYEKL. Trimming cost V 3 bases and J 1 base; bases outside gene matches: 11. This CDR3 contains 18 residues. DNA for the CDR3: TGCGCCAGCAGCCAGTGGCCTAGCGGGGGGCAGGGGTCCTACGAGCAGTACTTC. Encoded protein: CASSQWPSGGQGSYEQYF.

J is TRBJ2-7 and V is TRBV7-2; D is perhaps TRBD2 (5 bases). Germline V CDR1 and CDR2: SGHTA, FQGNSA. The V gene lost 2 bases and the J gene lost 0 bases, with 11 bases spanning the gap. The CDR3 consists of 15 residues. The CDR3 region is CASSLWASSSYEQYF. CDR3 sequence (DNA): TGTGCCAGCAGCTTATGGGCTAGCTCCTCCTACGAGCAGTACTTC.

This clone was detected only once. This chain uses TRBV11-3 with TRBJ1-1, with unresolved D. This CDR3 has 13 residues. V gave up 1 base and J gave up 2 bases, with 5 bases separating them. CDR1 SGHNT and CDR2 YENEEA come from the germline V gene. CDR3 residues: CASSLGDNTEAFF. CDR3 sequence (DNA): TGTGCCAGCAGCTTAGGGGATAACACTGAAGCTTTCTTT.

CDR3 in amino acids: CATSRDLGGSYEQYF. CDR3 nucleotides: TGTGCCACCAGCAGAGATCTGGGCGGTTCCTACGAGCAGTACTTC. The chain links TRBV15 to TRBJ2-7; D is unclear. CDR3 size: 15 residues. Trimming left V 0 bases short and J 1 base short, with 10 bases between. From germline, CDR1 is LNHNV and CDR2 YYDKDF (reference sequence).

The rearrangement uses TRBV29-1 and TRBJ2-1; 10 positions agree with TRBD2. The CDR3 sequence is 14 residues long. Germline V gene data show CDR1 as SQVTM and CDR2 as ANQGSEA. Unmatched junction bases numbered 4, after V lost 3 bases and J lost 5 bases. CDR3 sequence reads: CSVDPSGRDNEQFF. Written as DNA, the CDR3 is TGCAGCGTTGATCCCAGCGGGAGGGACAATGAGCAGTTCTTC.

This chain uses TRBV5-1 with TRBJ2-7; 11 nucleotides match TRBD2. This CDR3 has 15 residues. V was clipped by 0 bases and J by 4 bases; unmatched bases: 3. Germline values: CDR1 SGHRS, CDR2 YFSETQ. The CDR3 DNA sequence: TGCGCCAGCAGCTTGGTGCCTAGCGGGGGGTACGAGCAGTACTTC. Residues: CASSLVPSGGYEQYF.

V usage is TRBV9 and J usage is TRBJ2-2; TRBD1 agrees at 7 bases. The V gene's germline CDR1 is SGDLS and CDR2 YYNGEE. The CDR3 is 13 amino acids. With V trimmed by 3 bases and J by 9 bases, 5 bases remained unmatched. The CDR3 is CASSATGARELFF. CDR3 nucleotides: TGTGCCAGCAGCGCCACAGGGGCCCGGGAGCTGTTTTTT.

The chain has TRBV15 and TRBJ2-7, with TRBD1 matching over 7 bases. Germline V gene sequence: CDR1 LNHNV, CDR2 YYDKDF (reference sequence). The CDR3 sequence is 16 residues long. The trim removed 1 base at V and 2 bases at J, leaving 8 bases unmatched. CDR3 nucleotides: TGTGCCACCAGCAGAGGGGGCGGAGGACAGGCCTACGAGCAGTACTTC. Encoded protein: CATSRGGGGQAYEQYF.

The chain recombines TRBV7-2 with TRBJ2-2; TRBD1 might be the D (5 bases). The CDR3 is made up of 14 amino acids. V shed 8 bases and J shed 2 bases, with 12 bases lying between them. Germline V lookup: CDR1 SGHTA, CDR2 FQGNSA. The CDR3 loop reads CASEDILNTGELFF. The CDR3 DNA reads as TGTGCCAGCGAGGACATACTAAACACCGGGGAGCTGTTTTTT.

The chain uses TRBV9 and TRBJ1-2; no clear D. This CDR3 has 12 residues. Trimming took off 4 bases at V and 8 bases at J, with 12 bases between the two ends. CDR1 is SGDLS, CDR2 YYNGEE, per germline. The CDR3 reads CASSPGSVGYTF. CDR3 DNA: TGTGCCAGCAGCCCTGGGTCGGTCGGCTACACCTTC.

CDR3 nucleotides: TGTGCCAGCAGTTTCCAGACAGGAGGGGGCTATGGCTACACCTTC. It encodes CASSFQTGGGYGYTF. The J gene is TRBJ1-2, the V gene TRBV6-5; maybe TRBD1 (6 bases). The V end was cut by 4 bases, the J end by 4 bases, with 16 bases between. Germline assignment: CDR1 MNHEY and CDR2 SVGAGI. The CDR3 is 15 residues long.

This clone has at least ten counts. DNA for the CDR3: TGCGCCAGCAGCTTGAGTTTTAGCGTCGCGACCGGGGAGCTGTTTTTT. This encodes CASSLSFSVATGELFF. The V gene is TRBV5-1, the J gene TRBJ2-2, with D perhaps matching TRBD2 (5 bases). Germline values: CDR1 SGHRS, CDR2 YFSETQ. The CDR3 contains 16 residues. With 1 base removed from V and 5 bases from J, the gap between germline ends came to 15 bases.

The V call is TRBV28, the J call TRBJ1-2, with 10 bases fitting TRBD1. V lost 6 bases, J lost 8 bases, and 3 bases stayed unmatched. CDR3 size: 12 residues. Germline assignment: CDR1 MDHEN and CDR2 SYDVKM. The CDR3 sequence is CASRRTGGGYTF. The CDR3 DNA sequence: TGTGCCAGCAGGCGGACAGGGGGAGGCTACACCTTC.

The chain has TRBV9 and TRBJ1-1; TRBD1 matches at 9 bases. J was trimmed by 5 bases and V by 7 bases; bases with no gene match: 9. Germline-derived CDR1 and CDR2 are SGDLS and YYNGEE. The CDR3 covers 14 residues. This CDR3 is CASARDRDTTEAFF. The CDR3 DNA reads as TGTGCCAGCGCAAGGGACAGGGATACGACTGAAGCTTTCTTT. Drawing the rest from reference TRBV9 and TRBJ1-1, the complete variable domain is DSGVTQTPKHLITATGQRVTLRCSPRSGDLSVYWYQQSLDQGLQFLIQYYNGEERAKGNILERFSAQQFPDLHSELNLSSLELGDSALYFCASARDRDTTEAFFGQGTRLTVV.

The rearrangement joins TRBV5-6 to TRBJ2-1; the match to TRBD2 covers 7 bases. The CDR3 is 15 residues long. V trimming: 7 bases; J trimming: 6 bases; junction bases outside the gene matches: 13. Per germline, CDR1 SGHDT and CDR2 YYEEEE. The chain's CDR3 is CASASQRGGGNEQFF. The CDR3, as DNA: TGTGCCAGCGCATCTCAGCGGGGCGGTGGCAATGAGCAGTTCTTC.

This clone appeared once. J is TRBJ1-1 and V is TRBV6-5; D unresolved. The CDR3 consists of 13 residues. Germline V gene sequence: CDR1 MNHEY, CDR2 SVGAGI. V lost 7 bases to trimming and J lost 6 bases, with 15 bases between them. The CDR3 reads CASTPPGHSEAFF. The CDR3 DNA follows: TGTGCCAGCACCCCCCCGGGCCACTCTGAAGCTTTCTTT.

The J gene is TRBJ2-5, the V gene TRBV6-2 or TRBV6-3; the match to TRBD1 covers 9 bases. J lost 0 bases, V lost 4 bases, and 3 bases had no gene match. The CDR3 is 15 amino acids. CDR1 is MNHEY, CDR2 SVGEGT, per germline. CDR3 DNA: TGTGCCAGCAGTTCACAGGGGGCGTACCAAGAGACCCAGTACTTC. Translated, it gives CASSSQGAYQETQYF.

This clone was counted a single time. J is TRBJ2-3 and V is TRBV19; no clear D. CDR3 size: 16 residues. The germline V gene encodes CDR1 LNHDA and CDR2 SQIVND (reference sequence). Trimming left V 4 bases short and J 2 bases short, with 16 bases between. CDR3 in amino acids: CASSTGARHNTDTQYF. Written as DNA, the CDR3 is TGTGCCAGTAGTACCGGAGCACGACATAACACAGATACGCAGTATTTT.

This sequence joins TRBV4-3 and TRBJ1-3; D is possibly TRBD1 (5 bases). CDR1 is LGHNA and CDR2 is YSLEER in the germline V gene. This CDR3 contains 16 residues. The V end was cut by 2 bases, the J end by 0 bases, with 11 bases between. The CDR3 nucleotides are TGCGCCAGCAGCCAAAAACACGGGACCTCTGGAAACACCATATATTTT. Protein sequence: CASSQKHGTSGNTIYF.

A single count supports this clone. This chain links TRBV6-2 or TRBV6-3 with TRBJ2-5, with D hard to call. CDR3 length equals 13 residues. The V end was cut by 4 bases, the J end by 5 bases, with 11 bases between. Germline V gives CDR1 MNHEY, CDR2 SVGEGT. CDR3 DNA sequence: TGTGCCAGCAGTTCATGGGCAGCGGAGACCCAGTACTTC. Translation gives CASSSWAAETQYF.

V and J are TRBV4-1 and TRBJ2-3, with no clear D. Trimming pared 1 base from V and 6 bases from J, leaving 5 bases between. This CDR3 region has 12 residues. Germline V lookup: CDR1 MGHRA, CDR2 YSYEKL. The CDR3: CASSQVGDTQYF. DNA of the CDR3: TGCGCCAGCAGCCAAGTGGGCGATACGCAGTATTTT.

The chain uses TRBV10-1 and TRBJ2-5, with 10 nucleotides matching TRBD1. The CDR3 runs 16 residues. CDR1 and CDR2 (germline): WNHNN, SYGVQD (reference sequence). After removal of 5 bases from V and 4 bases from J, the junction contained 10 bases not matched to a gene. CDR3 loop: CASSLEVTGGRETQYF. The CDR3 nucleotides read TGCGCCAGCAGTCTAGAGGTGACAGGGGGCCGAGAGACCCAGTACTTC.

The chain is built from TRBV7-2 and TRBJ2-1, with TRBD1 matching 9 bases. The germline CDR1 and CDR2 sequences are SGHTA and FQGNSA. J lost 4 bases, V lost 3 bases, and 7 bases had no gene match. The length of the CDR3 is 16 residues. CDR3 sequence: CASSFPGDRGYNEQFF. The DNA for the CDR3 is TGTGCCAGCAGCTTCCCCGGAGACAGGGGGTACAATGAGCAGTTCTTC.

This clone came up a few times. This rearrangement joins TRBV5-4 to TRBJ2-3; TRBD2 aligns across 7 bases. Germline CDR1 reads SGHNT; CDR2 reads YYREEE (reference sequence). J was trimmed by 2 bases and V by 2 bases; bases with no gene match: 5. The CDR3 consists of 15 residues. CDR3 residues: CASSLRGGYTDTQYF. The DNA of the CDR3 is TGTGCCAGCAGCTTAAGGGGAGGGTACACAGATACGCAGTATTTT.

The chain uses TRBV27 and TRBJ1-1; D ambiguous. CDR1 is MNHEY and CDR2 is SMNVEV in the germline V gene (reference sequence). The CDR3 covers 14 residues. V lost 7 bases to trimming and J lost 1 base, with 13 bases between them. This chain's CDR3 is CASTIRSGNTEAFF. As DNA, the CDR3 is TGTGCCAGCACTATACGGAGTGGGAACACTGAAGCTTTCTTT.

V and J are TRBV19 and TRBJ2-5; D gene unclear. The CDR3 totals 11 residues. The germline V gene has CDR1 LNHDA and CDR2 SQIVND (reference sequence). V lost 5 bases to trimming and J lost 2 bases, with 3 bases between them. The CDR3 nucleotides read TGTGCCAGTAGTCTACAAGAGACCCAGTACTTC. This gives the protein CASSLQETQYF.